The rows below give T cell receptor beta chains drawn from one sample of a study of blood T cell repertoires in COVID-19. Some clones are missing from TCRdb's copy, which holds only in-frame ones; the method was immunoSEQ multiplex PCR. The sample includes some 240,000 clones, approximately 80% of them seen just once. The sequencing sample was made of peripheral blood. These receptors all stem from a man aged 45-65 years with active or convalescent COVID-19. Both conserved end residues are part of each CDR3. A D gene is named only where the DNA matches it firmly. Clone sizes are given selectively: once, few, many, or a class where the clone is expanded.

V	D	J	size	CDR3	DNA
TRBV12-5	NA	TRBJ1-2	NA	CASGLVTNRVADYGYTF	TGTGCTAGTGGTTTGGTCACGAACAGGGTTGCCGACTATGGCTACACCTTC
TRBV9	TRBD2	TRBJ2-3	NA	CASSAGTTNADTQYF	TGTGCCAGCAGCGCCGGGACTACAAACGCAGATACGCAGTATTTT
TRBV2	NA	TRBJ2-2	NA	CASSARQTGELFF	TGTGCCAGCAGTGCGAGACAGACCGGGGAGCTGTTTTTT
TRBV11-2	TRBD2	TRBJ2-1	NA	CASSPGGPWEQFF	TGTGCCAGCAGCCCGGGGGGGCCCTGGGAGCAGTTCTTC
TRBV20-1	NA	TRBJ2-5	once	CSASGAGAGQETQYF	TGCAGTGCTAGTGGTGCGGGGGCCGGGCAAGAGACCCAGTACTTC
TRBV5-1	TRBD2	TRBJ2-1	NA	CASSPGGSSYNEQFF	TGCGCCAGCAGCCCGGGCGGGAGTTCTTACAATGAGCAGTTCTTC
TRBV29-1	NA	TRBJ1-4	once	CSVLYRPQLETNEKLFF	TGCAGCGTCCTCTACAGGCCTCAATTGGAAACTAATGAAAAACTGTTTTTT
TRBV6-1	TRBD2	TRBJ2-7	NA	CASSENSSGSGGYEQYF	TGTGCCAGCAGTGAAAATTCGAGCGGGAGCGGTGGTTACGAGCAGTACTTC
TRBV28	TRBD1	TRBJ1-1	NA	CASSLTGATEAFF	TGTGCCAGCAGTTTGACAGGGGCCACTGAAGCTTTCTTT
TRBV21-1	NA	TRBJ1-1	few	CASSNGQNPNTEAFF	TGTGCCAGCAGCAATGGACAGAACCCTAACACTGAAGCTTTCTTT
TRBV7-2	TRBD2	TRBJ2-1	once	CASSLGTSGVNEQFF	TGTGCCAGCAGCCTAGGGACTAGCGGGGTCAATGAGCAGTTCTTC
TRBV28	NA	TRBJ2-5	NA	CASSLLGAQETQYF	TGTGCCAGCAGTTTATTAGGGGCCCAGGAGACCCAGTACTTC
TRBV19	TRBD1	TRBJ2-1	few	CATATGQGNEQFF	TGTGCCACCGCTACGGGACAGGGCAATGAGCAGTTCTTC
TRBV5-5	NA	TRBJ1-5	NA	CASSREPNQPQHF	TGTGCCAGCAGCCGGGAGCCCAATCAGCCCCAGCATTTT
TRBV18	TRBD1	TRBJ1-2	NA	CASSAGGQGTHGYTF	TGTGCCAGCTCCGCAGGGGGACAGGGGACCCATGGCTACACCTTC
TRBV5-5	NA	TRBJ1-1	NA	CASSLEPMNTEAFF	TGTGCCAGCAGCTTGGAACCTATGAACACTGAAGCTTTCTTT
TRBV5-1	NA	TRBJ2-3	NA	CASRQQGTSTDTQYF	TGCGCCAGCCGTCAACAGGGTACTAGCACAGATACGCAGTATTTT
TRBV12-1	NA	TRBJ1-1	NA	CASSFERRMNTEAFF	TGTGCCAGCAGCTTTGAGCGACGGATGAACACTGAAGCTTTCTTT
TRBV2	NA	TRBJ1-1	NA	CASSEVLGGENTEAFF	TGTGCCAGCAGCGAAGTACTAGGAGGGGAGAACACTGAAGCTTTCTTT
TRBV7-8	TRBD2	TRBJ2-1	NA	CASSWGLAGANEQFF	TGTGCCAGCAGCTGGGGACTAGCGGGAGCGAATGAGCAGTTCTTC
TRBV19	NA	TRBJ1-1	NA	CASSIDGGDFNTEAFF	TGTGCCAGTAGTATAGATGGGGGGGATTTCAACACTGAAGCTTTCTTT
TRBV18	NA	TRBJ2-1	NA	CASSPGAPGTYNEQFF	TGTGCCAGCTCACCGGGGGCCCCTGGGACCTACAATGAGCAGTTCTTC
TRBV2	TRBD1	TRBJ2-1	NA	CASGGRDRYNEQFF	TGTGCCAGCGGGGGTCGGGACAGATACAATGAGCAGTTCTTC
TRBV3-1/TRBV3-2	TRBD1	TRBJ2-6	NA	CASRGQATGANVLTF	TGTGCCAGCAGGGGACAGGCTACTGGGGCCAACGTCCTGACTTTC
TRBV6-5	NA	TRBJ2-4	NA	CASREGGSKNIQYF	TGTGCCAGCAGGGAGGGTGGGTCCAAAAACATTCAGTACTTC
TRBV28	NA	TRBJ2-5	NA	CASSFRETQYF	TGTGCCAGCAGTTTCAGGGAGACCCAGTACTTC
TRBV5-4	TRBD1	TRBJ1-3	NA	CASSLAQGDGNTIYF	TGTGCCAGCAGCTTGGCGCAGGGGGATGGAAACACCATATATTTT
TRBV14	NA	TRBJ1-1	NA	CAPPGVGTNTEAFF	TGTGCCCCGCCAGGGGTTGGGACGAACACTGAAGCTTTCTTT
TRBV7-9	NA	TRBJ1-4	NA	CASSPGQEKLFF	TGTGCCAGCAGCCCAGGACAGGAAAAACTGTTTTTT
TRBV19	NA	TRBJ1-1	NA	CASSIGRDGTEAFF	TGTGCCAGTAGTATCGGCAGGGATGGCACTGAAGCTTTCTTT
TRBV9	TRBD1	TRBJ2-5	NA	CASSVDPGTAQETQYF	TGTGCCAGCAGCGTAGACCCCGGGACAGCCCAAGAGACCCAGTACTTC
TRBV27	TRBD1	TRBJ2-2	NA	CASSPDGQGVDTGELFF	TGTGCCAGCAGTCCTGACGGACAGGGGGTGGACACCGGGGAGCTGTTTTTT
TRBV5-1	TRBD2	TRBJ2-1	NA	CASSWGLAYYNEQFF	TGCGCCAGCAGCTGGGGACTAGCCTACTACAATGAGCAGTTCTTC
TRBV6-2/TRBV6-3	NA	TRBJ1-1	NA	CASSYGRDEAFF	TGTGCCAGCAGTTACGGACGGGATGAAGCTTTCTTT
TRBV3-1/TRBV3-2	TRBD1	TRBJ1-6	NA	CASSQSRGNSPLHF	TGTGCCAGCAGCCAAAGCAGGGGGAATTCACCCCTCCACTTT
TRBV20-1	TRBD1	TRBJ2-5	NA	CSASEGARETQYF	TGCAGTGCTAGTGAGGGGGCGCGAGAGACCCAGTACTTC
TRBV7-9	TRBD1	TRBJ1-1	NA	CASSLDTGGFGTEAFF	TGTGCCAGCAGCTTAGATACAGGGGGCTTCGGCACTGAAGCTTTCTTT
TRBV28	NA	TRBJ2-5	NA	CASSFVGPSKQETQYF	TGTGCCAGCAGTTTTGTGGGGCCGTCCAAACAAGAGACCCAGTACTTC
TRBV18	TRBD2	TRBJ2-7	once	CASSISSGSLGEQYF	TGTGCCAGCTCCATCTCTAGCGGGAGCCTAGGGGAGCAGTACTTC
TRBV19	NA	TRBJ1-2	NA	CASSLRTDYGYTF	TGTGCCAGTAGCCTCCGGACAGACTATGGCTACACCTTC
TRBV18	NA	TRBJ1-3	NA	CASSPPSAGNTIYF	TGTGCCAGCTCACCACCCAGCGCTGGAAACACCATATATTTT
TRBV6-5	TRBD1	TRBJ1-5	NA	CATGTEYSNQPQHF	TGTGCCACTGGGACAGAGTATAGCAATCAGCCCCAGCATTTT
TRBV18	TRBD1	TRBJ2-7	NA	CASSPGTDLYEQYF	TGTGCCAGCTCACCAGGGACAGACCTCTACGAGCAGTACTTC
TRBV5-1	NA	TRBJ2-5	NA	CASSFGGGPETQYF	TGCGCCAGCAGCTTTGGGGGGGGGCCCGAGACCCAGTACTTC
TRBV4-1	NA	TRBJ1-3	NA	CASSQDLAASGNTIYF	TGCGCCAGCAGCCAAGATTTGGCAGCTAGCGGAAACACCATATATTTT
TRBV4-3	NA	TRBJ1-2	NA	CASSQEWTDHYGYTF	TGCGCCAGCAGCCAAGAGTGGACAGACCACTATGGCTACACCTTC
TRBV7-2	TRBD1	TRBJ1-5	NA	CASSLEDRFSNQPQHF	TGTGCCAGCAGCTTAGAGGACAGGTTTAGCAATCAGCCCCAGCATTTT
TRBV7-8	NA	TRBJ1-4	NA	CASSLVAEKLFF	TGTGCCAGCAGCTTAGTCGCGGAAAAACTGTTTTTT
TRBV11-2	TRBD1	TRBJ1-4	NA	CASSSPRRDRGREKLFF	TGTGCCAGCAGCTCCCCCCGTAGGGACAGGGGTAGGGAAAAACTGTTTTTT